These 17 T cell receptor beta chains came from one sample sequenced in a study of blood T cell repertoires in COVID-19. Only in-frame clones appear in the TCRdb table, and some are missing; sequencing was by immunoSEQ multiplex PCR. The table includes 230,000 or so clones, roughly nine tenths detected once. The sample taken for sequencing was PBMCs or T cells enriched from blood (not recorded which). These receptors all come from a woman aged 30 to 39 who had recovered from COVID-19.

This rearrangement joins TRBV6-5 to TRBJ2-2, with TRBD2 matching over 10 bases. Germline trimming cut 0 bases from V and 4 bases from J; bases unmatched to any gene: 2. Germline V lookup: CDR1 MNHEY, CDR2 SVGAGI. The length of the CDR3 is 16 residues. The CDR3 sequence: CASSYSIAGGTGELFF. The CDR3 DNA is TGTGCCAGCAGTTACTCGATAGCGGGGGGCACCGGGGAGCTGTTTTTT.

The rearrangement joins TRBV29-1 to TRBJ1-2; D uncertain. Per germline, CDR1 SQVTM and CDR2 ANQGSEA. V shed 4 bases and J shed 2 bases, with 8 bases lying between them. The length of the CDR3 is 12 residues. The CDR3 here is CSVVGANYGYTF. CDR3 coding DNA: TGCAGCGTTGTGGGAGCAAACTATGGCTACACCTTC.

The chain combines TRBV7-8 with TRBJ2-3; TRBD2 agrees at 8 bases. Looked up from germline, CDR1 is SGHVS and CDR2 is FQNEAQ. The trim removed 5 bases at V and 5 bases at J, leaving 15 bases unmatched. This CDR3 comprises 17 residues. The CDR3 coding sequence is TGTGCCAGCAGCGCTAGGATAGCGGGGCTTGGGGGAGATACGCAGTATTTT. This codes for CASSARIAGLGGDTQYF.

The chain has TRBV14 and TRBJ2-2, with TRBD2 identical over 7 bases. With 4 bases clipped from V and 1 base from J, the junction kept 9 bases outside the gene matches. Germline-derived CDR1 and CDR2 are SGHDN and FVKESK. This CDR3 is built from 17 residues. CDR3 residues: CASSRMSSGVNTGELFF. DNA for the CDR3: TGTGCCAGCAGCCGAATGTCGAGCGGGGTGAACACCGGGGAGCTGTTTTTT.

In the case of this clone: At the DNA level, this CDR3 is encoded by other sequences in the same sample as well. The CDR3 region has the DNA TGTGCCAGCAGCCAGGGCCTCTATGGCTACACCTTC. Its translation: CASSQGLYGYTF. The V and J genes are TRBV3-1 (or the pseudogene TRBV3-2) and TRBJ1-2; D unresolved. Germline V gene lookup returns CDR1 LGHDT and CDR2 YNNKEL (reference sequence). With 3 bases removed from V and 4 bases from J, the gap between germline ends came to 6 bases. The CDR3 runs 12 residues.

The chain joins TRBV5-4 to TRBJ1-3, with 7 nucleotides matching TRBD1. This CDR3 is 15 amino acids long. Germline loops: CDR1 SGHNT, CDR2 YYREEE (reference sequence). J was trimmed by 1 base and V by 7 bases; bases with no gene match: 8. In DNA, the CDR3 is TGTGCCAGCGCCACAGGGGTTGGGTCTGGAAACACCATATATTTT. Protein sequence: CASATGVGSGNTIYF.

This clone was seen just once. The gene calls are TRBV10-3 and TRBJ2-6; 7 bases are shared with TRBD1. V shed 5 bases, J shed 2 bases, and the junction held 3 bases outside the gene matches. Germline assignment: CDR1 ENHRY and CDR2 SYGVKD. This CDR3 comprises 15 residues. DNA for the CDR3: TGTGCCATCAGTACAGGGGTGGCTGGGGCCAACGTCCTGACTTTC. This gives the protein CAISTGVAGANVLTF.

CDR3 sequence: CASSKDPRDSLTGELFF. The CDR3 DNA follows: TGTGCCAGCAGCAAAGACCCTCGGGACAGCCTCACCGGGGAGCTGTTTTTT. The chain carries TRBV21-1 and TRBJ2-2; TRBD1, as called in the table, went unchecked against the DNA. TRBV21-1 is tagged as a pseudogene. The CDR3 totals 17 residues.

This clone occurred a few times. In DNA form, the CDR3 reads TGTGCCAGTTCCCCTAGCGGGGGATCGTATGGTACGCAGTATTTT. Protein product: CASSPSGGSYGTQYF. The chain employs TRBV6-7 and TRBJ2-3, with 10 bases identical to TRBD2. TRBV6-7 is placed among ORFs of uncertain function. The V segment lost 9 bases and the J segment 8 bases; nucleotides outside the gene matches: 14. The CDR3 length is 15 residues.

This chain uses TRBV7-9 with TRBJ2-3; 11 positions match TRBD2. V was pared by 5 bases and J by 1 base, with 8 bases of the junction left unmatched. Per the germline V gene, CDR1 is SEHNR and CDR2 is FQNEAQ (reference sequence). CDR3 size: 17 residues. The chain's CDR3 is CASSATPTSGGTDTQYF. CDR3 DNA sequence: TGTGCCAGCAGCGCGACGCCGACTAGCGGGGGCACAGATACGCAGTATTTT.

This chain uses TRBV7-9 with TRBJ2-3; 12 bases align to TRBD2. The CDR3 runs to 18 residues. V was pared by 8 bases and J by 0 bases, with 12 bases of the junction left unmatched. In germline, CDR1 is SEHNR, CDR2 FQNEAQ (reference sequence). The CDR3 nucleotides are TGTGCCAGCGGCTGGCGACTAGCGGGGGTAACTAGCACAGATACGCAGTATTTT. This translates into CASGWRLAGVTSTDTQYF. Full variable domain (rest looked up from reference TRBV7-9 and TRBJ2-3): DTGVSQNPRHKITKRGQNVTFRCDPISEHNRLYWYRQTLGQGPEFLTYFQNEAQLEKSRLLSDRFSAERPKGSFSTLEIQRTEQGDSAMYLCASGWRLAGVTSTDTQYFGPGTRLTVL.

This chain uses TRBV3-1 (or the pseudogene TRBV3-2) with TRBJ2-5, with a tentative D call TRBD1 (6 bases). The CDR3 totals 16 residues. Germline V gene sequence: CDR1 LGHDT, CDR2 YNNKEL (reference sequence). V was pared by 1 base and J by 4 bases, with 16 bases between. The CDR3 bases are TGTGCCAGCAGCCAAGGATCGTGGGGGCCGGCAGAGACCCAGTACTTC. Amino acid sequence: CASSQGSWGPAETQYF.

The chain carries TRBV4-1 and TRBJ1-1; 9 bases are shared with TRBD1. The CDR3 sequence is 15 residues long. The germline V gene encodes CDR1 MGHRA and CDR2 YSYEKL. The junction had 2 bases not matched to a gene; V was cut back by 2 bases and J by 1 base. The CDR3 spells CASSQRGQGNTEAFF. The CDR3 nucleotides are TGCGCCAGCAGCCAAAGGGGACAGGGGAACACTGAAGCTTTCTTT.

The chain joins TRBV6-1 to TRBJ1-2, with D unresolved. This CDR3 has 12 amino acids. In germline, CDR1 is MNHNS, CDR2 SASEGT. The ends were cut back, 4 bases at V and 5 bases at J, with 8 bases in the middle. In nucleotides, the CDR3 is TGTGCCAGCAGTGCAGCCGTTTATGGCTACACCTTC. It is translated as CASSAAVYGYTF.

The J gene is TRBJ2-1, the V gene TRBV13; a weak D match, TRBD1 (6 bases). The V end lost 6 bases, the J end lost 5 bases, and 17 bases lay between the germline ends. The CDR3 is 15 amino acids. The germline V gene encodes CDR1 PRHDT and CDR2 FYEKMQ (reference sequence). DNA for the CDR3: TGTGCCAGCAGTCAGGACTCGGACAGCCACAATGAGCAGTTCTTC. Protein: CASSQDSDSHNEQFF.

V usage is TRBV2 and J usage is TRBJ1-6, with 9 bases fitting TRBD1. Trimming removed 6 bases from V and 8 bases from J; junction bases left unmatched: 2. The CDR3 runs to 13 residues. Germline V gene data show CDR1 as SNHLY and CDR2 as FYNNEI. The CDR3 is CASRDRGYSPLHF. CDR3 coding DNA: TGTGCCAGCAGGGACAGGGGCTATTCACCCCTCCACTTT.

J is TRBJ1-5 and V is TRBV6-5, with TRBD1 as a possible D gene (6 bases). The germline CDR1 and CDR2 sequences are MNHEY and SVGAGI. Trimming stripped 8 bases from V and 0 bases from J, with 11 bases between. This CDR3 contains 14 residues. This CDR3 reads CASVGQHSNQPQHF. CDR3 DNA: TGTGCCAGCGTCGGACAGCATAGCAATCAGCCCCAGCATTTT.